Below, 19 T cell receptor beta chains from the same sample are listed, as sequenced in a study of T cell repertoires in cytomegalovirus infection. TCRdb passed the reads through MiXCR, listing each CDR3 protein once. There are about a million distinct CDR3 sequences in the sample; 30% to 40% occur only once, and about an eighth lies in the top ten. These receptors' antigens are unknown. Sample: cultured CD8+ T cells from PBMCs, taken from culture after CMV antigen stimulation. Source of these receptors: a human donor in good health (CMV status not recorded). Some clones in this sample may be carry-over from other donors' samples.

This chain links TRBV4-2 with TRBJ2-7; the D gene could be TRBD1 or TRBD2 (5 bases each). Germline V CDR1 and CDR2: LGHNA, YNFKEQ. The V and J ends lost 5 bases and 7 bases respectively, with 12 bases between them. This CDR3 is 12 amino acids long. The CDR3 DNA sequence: TGTGCCAGCAGCAGGGACCTGCGGGAGCAGTACTTC. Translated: CASSRDLREQYF.

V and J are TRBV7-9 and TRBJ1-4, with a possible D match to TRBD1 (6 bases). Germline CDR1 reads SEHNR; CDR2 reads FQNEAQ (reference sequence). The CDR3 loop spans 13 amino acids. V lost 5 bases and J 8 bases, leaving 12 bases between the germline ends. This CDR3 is CASSPDRKEKLFF. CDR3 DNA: TGTGCCAGCAGCCCGGACAGAAAAGAAAAACTGTTTTTT. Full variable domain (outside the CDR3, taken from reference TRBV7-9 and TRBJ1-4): DTGVSQNPRHKITKRGQNVTFRCDPISEHNRLYWYRQTLGQGPEFLTYFQNEAQLEKSRLLSDRFSAERPKGSFSTLEIQRTEQGDSAMYLCASSPDRKEKLFFGSGTQLSVL.

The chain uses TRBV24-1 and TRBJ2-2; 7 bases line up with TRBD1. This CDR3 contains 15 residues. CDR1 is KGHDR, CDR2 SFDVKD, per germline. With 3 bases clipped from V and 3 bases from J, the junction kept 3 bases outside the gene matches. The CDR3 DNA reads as TGTGCCACCAGTGATCTGGGACAGTACACCGGGGAGCTGTTTTTT. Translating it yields CATSDLGQYTGELFF.

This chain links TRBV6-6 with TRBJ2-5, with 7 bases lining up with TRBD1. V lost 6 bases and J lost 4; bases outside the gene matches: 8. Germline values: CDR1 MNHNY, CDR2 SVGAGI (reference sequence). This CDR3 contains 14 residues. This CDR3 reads CASRVQDRIETQYF. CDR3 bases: TGTGCCAGCAGAGTACAGGACAGGATAGAGACCCAGTACTTC.

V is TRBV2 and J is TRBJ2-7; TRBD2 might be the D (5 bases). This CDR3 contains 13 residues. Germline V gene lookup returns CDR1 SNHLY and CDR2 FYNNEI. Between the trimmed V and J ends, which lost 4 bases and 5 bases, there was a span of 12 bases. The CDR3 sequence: CASSASARDEQYV. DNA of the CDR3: TGTGCCAGCAGTGCTTCGGCGCGGGACGAGCAGTACGTC.

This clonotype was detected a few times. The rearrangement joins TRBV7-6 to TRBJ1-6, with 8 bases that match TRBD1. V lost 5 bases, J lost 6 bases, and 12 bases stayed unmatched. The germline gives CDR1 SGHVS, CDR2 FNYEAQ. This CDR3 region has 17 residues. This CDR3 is CASSQAGQGAGNSPLHF. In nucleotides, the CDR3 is TGTGCCAGCAGCCAAGCGGGGCAGGGGGCCGGTAATTCACCCCTCCACTTT.

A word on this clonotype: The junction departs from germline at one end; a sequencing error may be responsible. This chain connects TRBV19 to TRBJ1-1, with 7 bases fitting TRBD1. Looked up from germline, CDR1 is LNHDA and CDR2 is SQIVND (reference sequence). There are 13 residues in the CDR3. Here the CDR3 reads CQTRQGMNTEAFF. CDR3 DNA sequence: TGCCAAACTAGACAGGGCATGAACACTGAAGCTTTCTTT.

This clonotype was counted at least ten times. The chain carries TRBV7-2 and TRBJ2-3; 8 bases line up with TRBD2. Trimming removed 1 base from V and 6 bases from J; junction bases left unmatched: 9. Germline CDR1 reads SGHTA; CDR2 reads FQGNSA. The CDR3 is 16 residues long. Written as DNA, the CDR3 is TGTGCCAGCAGCTTAGAAAGCGGGGGCCGCGGGGATACGCAGTATTTT. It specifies CASSLESGGRGDTQYF. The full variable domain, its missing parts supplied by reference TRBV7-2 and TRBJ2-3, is GAGVSQSPSNKVTEKGKDVELRCDPISGHTALYWYRQSLGQGLEFLIYFQGNSAPDKSGLPSDRFSAERTGGSVSTLTIQRTQQEDSAVYLCASSLESGGRGDTQYFGPGTRLTVL.

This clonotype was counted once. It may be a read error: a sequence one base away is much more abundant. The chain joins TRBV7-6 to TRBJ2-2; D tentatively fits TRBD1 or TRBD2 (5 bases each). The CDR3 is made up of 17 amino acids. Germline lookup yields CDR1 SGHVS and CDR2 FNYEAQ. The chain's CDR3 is CVSSPWGWQDNTGELFF. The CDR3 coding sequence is TGTGTCAGCAGCCCATGGGGGTGGCAGGATAACACCGGGGAGCTGTTTTTT.

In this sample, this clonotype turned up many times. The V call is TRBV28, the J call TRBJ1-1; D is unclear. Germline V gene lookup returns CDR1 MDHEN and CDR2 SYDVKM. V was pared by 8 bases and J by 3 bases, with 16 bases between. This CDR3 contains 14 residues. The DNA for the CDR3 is TGTGCCAGCGAATATGGAGGCGCGGACACTGAAGCTTTCTTT. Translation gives CASEYGGADTEAFF.

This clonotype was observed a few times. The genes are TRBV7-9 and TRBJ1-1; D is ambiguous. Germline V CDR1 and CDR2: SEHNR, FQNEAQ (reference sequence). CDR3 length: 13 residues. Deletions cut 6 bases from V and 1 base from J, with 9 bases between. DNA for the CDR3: TGTGCCAGCAGGCACACCACGAACACTGAAGCTTTCTTT. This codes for CASRHTTNTEAFF. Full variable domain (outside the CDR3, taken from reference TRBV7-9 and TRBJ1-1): DTGVSQNPRHKITKRGQNVTFRCDPISEHNRLYWYRQTLGQGPEFLTYFQNEAQLEKSRLLSDRFSAERPKGSFSTLEIQRTEQGDSAMYLCASRHTTNTEAFFGQGTRLTVV.

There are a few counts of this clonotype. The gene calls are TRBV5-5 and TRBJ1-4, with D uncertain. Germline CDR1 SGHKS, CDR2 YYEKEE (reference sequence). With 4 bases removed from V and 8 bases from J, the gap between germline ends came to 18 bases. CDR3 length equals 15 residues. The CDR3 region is CASSDPPAVGEKLFF. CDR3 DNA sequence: TGTGCCAGCAGCGACCCACCCGCCGTAGGGGAAAAACTGTTTTTT.

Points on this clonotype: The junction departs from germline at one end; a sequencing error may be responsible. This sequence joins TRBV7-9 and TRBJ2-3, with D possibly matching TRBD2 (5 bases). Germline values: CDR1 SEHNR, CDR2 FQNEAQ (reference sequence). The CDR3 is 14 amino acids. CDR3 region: CASSSWASTDMQYF. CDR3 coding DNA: TGTGCCAGCAGCTCGTGGGCTAGCACAGATATGCAGTATTTT.

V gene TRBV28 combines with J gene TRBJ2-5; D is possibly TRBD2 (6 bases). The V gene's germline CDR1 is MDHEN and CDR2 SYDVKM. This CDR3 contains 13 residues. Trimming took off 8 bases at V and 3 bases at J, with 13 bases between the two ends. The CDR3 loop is CASGFGGEETQYF. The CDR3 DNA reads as TGTGCCAGCGGATTCGGGGGTGAAGAGACCCAGTACTTC.

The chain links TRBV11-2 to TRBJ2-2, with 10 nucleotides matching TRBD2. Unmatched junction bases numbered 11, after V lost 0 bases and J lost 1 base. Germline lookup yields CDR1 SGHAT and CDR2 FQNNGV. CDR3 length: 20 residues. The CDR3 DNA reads TGTGCCAGCAGCTTAGATTTAGGGCTAGCGGGGGCCGAGAACACCGGGGAGCTGTTTTTT. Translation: CASSLDLGLAGAENTGELFF.

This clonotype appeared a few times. CDR3 loop: CASSSGGYYNEQFF. The CDR3 DNA reads TGTGCCAGCAGCTCCGGGGGGTACTACAATGAGCAGTTCTTC. The chain combines TRBV7-4 with TRBJ2-1; 7 bases line up with TRBD2. Germline V gene sequence: CDR1 SGHVT, CDR2 SQSDAQ. The ends lost 4 bases at V and 3 bases at J; junction bases unmatched: 3. The CDR3 covers 14 residues.

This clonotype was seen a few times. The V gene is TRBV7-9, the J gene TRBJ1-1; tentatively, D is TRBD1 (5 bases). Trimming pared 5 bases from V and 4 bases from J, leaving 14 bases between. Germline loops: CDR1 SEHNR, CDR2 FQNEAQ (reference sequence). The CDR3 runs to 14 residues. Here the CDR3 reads CASSDSGGTTEAFF. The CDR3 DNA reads TGTGCCAGCAGCGATAGCGGGGGGACCACTGAAGCTTTCTTT.

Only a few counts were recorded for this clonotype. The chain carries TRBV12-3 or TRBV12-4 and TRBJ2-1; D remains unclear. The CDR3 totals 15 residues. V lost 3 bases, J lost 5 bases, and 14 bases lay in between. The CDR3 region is CASSFLAIVDNEQFF. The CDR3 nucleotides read TGTGCCAGCAGTTTCCTCGCGATTGTTGACAATGAGCAGTTCTTC.

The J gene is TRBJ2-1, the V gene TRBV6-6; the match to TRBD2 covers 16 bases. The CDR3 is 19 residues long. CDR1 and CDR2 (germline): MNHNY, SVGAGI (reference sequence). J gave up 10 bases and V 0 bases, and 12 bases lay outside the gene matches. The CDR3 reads CASSYSKSAGLAGGKEQFF. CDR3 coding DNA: TGTGCCAGCAGTTACTCGAAATCGGCGGGACTAGCGGGGGGGAAGGAGCAGTTCTTC.